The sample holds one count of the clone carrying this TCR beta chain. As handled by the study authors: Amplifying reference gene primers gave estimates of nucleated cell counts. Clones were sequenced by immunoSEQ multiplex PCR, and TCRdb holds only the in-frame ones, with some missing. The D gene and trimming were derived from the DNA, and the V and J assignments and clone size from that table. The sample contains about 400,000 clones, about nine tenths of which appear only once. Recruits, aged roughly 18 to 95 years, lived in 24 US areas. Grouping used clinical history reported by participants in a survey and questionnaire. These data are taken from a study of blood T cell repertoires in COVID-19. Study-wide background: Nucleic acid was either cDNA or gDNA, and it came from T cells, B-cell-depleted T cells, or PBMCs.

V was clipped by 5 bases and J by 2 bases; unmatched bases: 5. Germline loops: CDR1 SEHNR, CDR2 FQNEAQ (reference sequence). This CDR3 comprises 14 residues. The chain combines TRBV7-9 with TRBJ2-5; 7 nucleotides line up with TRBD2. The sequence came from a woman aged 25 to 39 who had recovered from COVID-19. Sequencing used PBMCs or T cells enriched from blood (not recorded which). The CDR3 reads CASSPSGTQETQYF. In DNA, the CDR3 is TGTGCCAGCAGCCCCAGCGGGACGCAAGAGACCCAGTACTTC.